This TCR beta chain was obtained from a study of T cell repertoires in cytomegalovirus infection. Study background: Through public TCR beta signatures, both CMV infection and matching HLA type were indicated.

Study findings and constraints: Public TCR beta family frequency separated CMV-and-HLA carriers, including in an independent cohort. There were HLA-C-restricted CMV-specific TCR beta clonotypes dominating the ex vivo response.

This CDR3 has 14 amino acids. Germline CDR1 LNHDA, CDR2 SQIVND (reference sequence). Deletions cut 1 base from V and 1 base from J, with 7 bases between. TCRdb used MiXCR to reprocess the reads, holding one entry per CDR3 protein. The sample records around 550,000 distinct CDR3 sequences, about a quarter being singletons. This clonotype was seen only a few times. Antigen specificity is unknown. This clonotype was sampled from a human donor in good health (CMV status not recorded). Some clones in this sample may be carry-over from other donors' samples. The specimen was PBMCs. J is TRBJ2-5 and V is TRBV19; the D gene is possibly TRBD2 (6 bases). The CDR3 region is CASSIVGGQETQYF. As DNA, the CDR3 is TGTGCCAGTAGTATAGTGGGAGGCCAAGAGACCCAGTACTTC.